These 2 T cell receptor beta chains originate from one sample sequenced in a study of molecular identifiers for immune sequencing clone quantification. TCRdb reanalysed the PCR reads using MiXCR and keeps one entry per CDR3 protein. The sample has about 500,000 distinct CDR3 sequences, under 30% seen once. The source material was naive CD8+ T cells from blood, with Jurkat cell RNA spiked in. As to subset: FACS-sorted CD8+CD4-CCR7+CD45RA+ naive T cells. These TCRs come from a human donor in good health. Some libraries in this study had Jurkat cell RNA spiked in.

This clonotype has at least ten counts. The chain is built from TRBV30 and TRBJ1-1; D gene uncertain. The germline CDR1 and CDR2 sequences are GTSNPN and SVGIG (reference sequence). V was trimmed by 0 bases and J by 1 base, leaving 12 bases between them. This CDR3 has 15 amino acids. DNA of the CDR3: TGTGCCTGGAGTGTAAGAGGCGAGCGGAACACTGAAGCTTTCTTT. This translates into CAWSVRGERNTEAFF.

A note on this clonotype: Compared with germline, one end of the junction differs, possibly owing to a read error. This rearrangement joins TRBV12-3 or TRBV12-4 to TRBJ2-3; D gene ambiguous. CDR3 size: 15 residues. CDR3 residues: CASSLVTFSTETQYF. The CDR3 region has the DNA TGCGCCAGCAGTTTAGTAACCTTCTCCACAGAAACGCAGTATTTT.